Detailed here is one TCR beta chain. Its antigen remains undetermined. One base away there is no much larger clone; base qualities are not given. The method behind the library was the immunoSEQ multiplex PCR assay. Rearranged TCR beta chain sequences were amplified using the hsTCRB Kit according to the manufacturer's protocol. Sequencing of TCRB libraries was carried out on an Illumina MiSeq. Concerning the study's data processing: The kit vendor's proprietary platform handled demultiplexing, trimming and gene mapping. The clones in this table, taken by TCRdb from immuneACCESS, are in-frame only. Not every clone is retained; where verified, under half of the shortfall comes from an unresolved V gene, and the cause of the rest is unknown. Clone size and V and J calls were adopted from that table, with D and trimming inferred from the DNA. Present in this sample are over 45,000 clones, around 94% of which were seen just once. The ten largest make up 2% to 2.5% of the sample.

The sample comes from a study of a mutant IDH1 vaccine in newly diagnosed glioma (dated by TCRdb to the early 2020s). With regard to the full study: Vaccination started 4-6 weeks after radiotherapy alone, or was given together with temozolomide cycles in the groups whose treatment included chemotherapy. The roughly 34 treated patients were 62.5% male and around 40% female, with a mean age of approximately 40 years. Before enrollment, patients had received standard therapy of radiotherapy alone, temozolomide alone, or radiochemotherapy with temozolomide; most received the combination. The week-35 safety follow-up was designated visit V12, and the week-47 end of study was designated visit V13. Peripheral blood samples were drawn at six visits, namely V03 (baseline), V05, V07, V10, V12 and V13. Longitudinal TCRB deep sequencing was performed for some 25 treated patients wherever samples were available for exploratory analyses. Study-wide conclusions, independent of this receptor: It was noted by the authors that analyses of patient blood samples could not be reproduced owing to sample limitations. Availability determined which PBMC samples were chosen for TCRB deep sequencing. Pseudoprogression appeared unrelated to alterations in the top peripheral T cell clonotypes detected by TCRB sequencing. Immune responses induced by the vaccine were seen in 93.3% of patients across multiple MHC alleles.

The intended sense of this specimen's time point label: week 35, safety follow-up. Each vaccine dose, consisting of 300 ug of a 20-mer mutant IDH1 peptide in Montanide, was administered subcutaneously with topical imiquimod. Patients were given eight vaccinations, in weeks 1, 3, 5, 7, 11, 15, 19 and 23, which matched visits V03 through V10. The donors had newly diagnosed IDH1-mutant astrocytomas of WHO grade 3 or 4 that showed loss of nuclear ATRX. The samples were drawn from NOA16, a multicentre, single-arm, open-label phase I trial in Germany that tested a mutant IDH1 peptide vaccine in humans for the first time. The DNeasy Blood and Tissue Kit was used to extract genomic DNA from EDTA blood for TCRB sequencing. The TCR comes from a man between 45 and 60 years old with glioma. The material sequenced was PBMCs, taken from a glioma patient whose treatment included an IDH1 peptide vaccine.

The CDR3 region reads CASSFSGGDTEAFF. The sequenced DNA is TGTGCCAGCAGCTTTTCAGGAGGGGACACTGAAGCTTTCTTT. The V gene is TRBV7-2 and the J gene is TRBJ1-1; a tentative D match to TRBD1 spans 5 bases. Reading from cysteine to phenylalanine, the CDR3 counts 14 amino acids. This entry keeps only the CDR3 DNA: 42 bases, framed from base 1. Deletion took 3 bases off V and 3 bases off J, with a span of 11 bases between the germline ends. CDR1 SGHTA and CDR2 FQGNSA were looked up in the germline V gene.